The clone carrying this T cell receptor (beta chain) was found a few times. Its target is unknown. Trimming at V came to 7 bases and at J to 4 bases, leaving 14 bases not matched to a gene. This CDR3 comprises 17 residues. Germline loops: CDR1 SGHTA, CDR2 FQGNSA. TCRdb redid the calling of the 5' RACE reads with MiXCR, one entry per CDR3 protein. The sample gives roughly 130,000 distinct CDR3 sequences, around 7% of which show up once; roughly an eighth is in the top ten. These data are taken from a study of CD8 T cells in ankylosing spondylitis. Study-wide results and limits: About 8 highly homologous variants formed a TCR beta motif that appeared characteristic of ankylosing spondylitis blood.

The genes are TRBV7-2 and TRBJ2-1; 9 bases agree with TRBD2. This clonotype was sampled from a male donor with ankylosing spondylitis or in good health (not recorded which). The sequencing sample was made of blood, either unsorted or a sorted T cell fraction (not recorded which). Here the CDR3 DNA reads TGTGCCAGCACCTACTCCTGGGCTAGCGGGACTTACAATGAGCAGTTCTTC. As protein: CASTYSWASGTYNEQFF.